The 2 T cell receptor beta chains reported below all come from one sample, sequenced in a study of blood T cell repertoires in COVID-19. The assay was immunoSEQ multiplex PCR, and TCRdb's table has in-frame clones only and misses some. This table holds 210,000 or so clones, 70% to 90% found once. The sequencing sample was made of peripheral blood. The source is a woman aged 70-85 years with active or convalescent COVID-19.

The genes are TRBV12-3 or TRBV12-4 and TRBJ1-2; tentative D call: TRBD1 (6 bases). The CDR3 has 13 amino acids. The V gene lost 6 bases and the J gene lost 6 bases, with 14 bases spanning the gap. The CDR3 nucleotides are TGTGCCAGCAGCGAACAGGGATCGGATGGCTACACCTTC. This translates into CASSEQGSDGYTF.

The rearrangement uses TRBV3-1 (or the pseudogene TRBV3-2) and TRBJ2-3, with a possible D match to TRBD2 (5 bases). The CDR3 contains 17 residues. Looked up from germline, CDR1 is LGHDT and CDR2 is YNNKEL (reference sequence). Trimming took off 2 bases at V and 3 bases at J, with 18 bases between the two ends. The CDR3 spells CASSQKGSGRNTDTQYF. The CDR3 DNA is TGTGCCAGCAGCCAAAAGGGCAGCGGCAGAAATACAGATACGCAGTATTTT.